This T cell receptor (beta chain) emerged from a study of cytomegalovirus exposure and HLA in healthy donors. This CDR3 comprises 14 residues. Trimming removed 9 bases from V and 2 bases from J, with 17 bases in between. From germline, CDR1 is SGHAT and CDR2 FQNNGV. PCR involved 60 Vbeta and 13 Jbeta primers. The table came from immunoSEQ multiplex PCR; TCRdb's copy has only in-frame clones and leaves some out. In the table there are 150,000 or so clones, over 75% of which are singletons. Sequenced material: PBMCs. This clonotype originated in a man aged 30 to 39 in good health and CMV-seropositive. This chain links TRBV11-2 with TRBJ2-7; weak D call: TRBD1 (6 bases). The CDR3 reads CASTDRRRTYEQYF. CDR3 in DNA: TGTGCCAGTACCGACAGGCGTCGTACCTACGAGCAGTACTTC.